This T cell receptor beta chain was captured in a study of cytomegalovirus exposure and HLA in healthy donors. Study-wide results and caveats: A few V segments could not be told apart, such as TRBV6-2 and TRBV6-3, and were left out.

Trimming pared 3 bases from V and 0 bases from J, leaving 15 bases between. The CDR3 contains 17 residues. CDR1 is KGHSH, CDR2 LQKENI, per germline. Worth noting for this clone: Antigen specificity is unknown.

Use of 60 Vbeta and 13 Jbeta primers characterized the PCR. Here immunoSEQ multiplex PCR was the method, and the copy in TCRdb shows in-frame clones only, minus some. Counted here are 180,000 or so clones, roughly 85% occurring once; the ten biggest clones make up roughly 8.8%. The sequencing input was PBMCs. This chain connects TRBV18 to TRBJ1-3; D is possibly TRBD1 (6 bases). The receptor comes from a young man in good health and CMV-seropositive. The CDR3 is CASSPTQGSSSGNTIYF. In DNA form, the CDR3 reads TGTGCCAGCTCACCTACACAGGGCTCGAGCTCTGGAAACACCATATATTTT.